This T cell receptor (beta chain) was sequenced during a study of blood T cell repertoires in COVID-19. About the study: The study drew acute and convalescent COVID-19 samples from the United States, Italy and Spain. PBMCs, B-cell-depleted T cells, or T cells were the source of the cDNA or gDNA that made up the material.

Some clones are missing from TCRdb's copy, which holds only in-frame ones; the method was immunoSEQ multiplex PCR. The sample carries around 170,000 clones, 84% recorded once. This CDR3 region has 16 residues. Trimming removed 0 bases at V and 2 bases at J, with 12 bases between. Germline V gives CDR1 MNHNS, CDR2 SASEGT. Recovery meant two consecutive negative NP/OP PCR tests, professional clearance, or resolved symptoms. Sequencing was done on a sample of PBMCs or T cells enriched from blood (not recorded which). The chain is built from TRBV6-1 and TRBJ2-3, with D possibly being TRBD2 (6 bases). The TCR originated in a man between 50 and 59 years old who had recovered from COVID-19. DNA of the CDR3: TGTGCCAGCAGTGAAGCGTCTCGCGGGAACACAGATACGCAGTATTTT. Its translation is CASSEASRGNTDTQYF.